This entry concerns a single TCR beta chain. Its antigen is unidentified. In contrast to the negatively isolated CD8+ and CD4+ T cells, TEMRA cells were FACS-enriched. Germline-derived CDR1 and CDR2 are MDHEN and SYDVKM. With 10 bases clipped from V and 2 bases from J, the junction kept 8 bases outside the gene matches. This CDR3 comprises 15 residues. The RNA, about 0.45 to 1 ug, was put through reverse transcription using random hexamers. Via MiXCR, TCRdb re-called the immunoSEQ multiplex PCR reads, giving one row per CDR3 protein. The sample consists of approximately 160,000 distinct CDR3 sequences, 95% to 97% of them appearing once. The source of the sample is a study of CD8 T cells in Susac syndrome. Study-wide background: Patients with Susac syndrome were therapy-naive, taking corticosteroids, with some also receiving intravenous immunoglobulin, or taking intravenous immunoglobulin alone at the time their blood was drawn. The study, taken as a whole, reports: Individuals included in the TCR sequencing and HLA analysis were acknowledged by the study to be relatively few in number.

The sequence derives from a human donor with Susac syndrome. Sequencing input: CD4+ T cells from PBMCs. The rearrangement joins TRBV28 to TRBJ1-5; 10 bases map to TRBD1. This CDR3 is CATKTGGAGNQPQHF. The CDR3 DNA reads as TGTGCCACTAAGACAGGGGGCGCCGGCAATCAGCCCCAGCATTTT.